Following are 22 T cell receptor beta chains from one sample sequenced in a study of blood T cells in healthy people across ages. A second PCR of about 7 to 12 cycles used a sample-barcoded 5' primer and a J-beta primer mix. A single record per CDR3 protein comes from TCRdb applying MiXCR to the 5' RACE reads. Of about 600,000 distinct CDR3 sequences in the sample, less than 60% were seen once. The specimen sequenced was blood. The receptors originated from a man aged 80 or over in good health.

The chain carries TRBV14 and TRBJ2-7; no definite D call. The CDR3 extends over 15 amino acids. Trimming shortened V by 3 bases and J by 2 bases, and 14 bases separated the two germline ends. Germline CDR1 is SGHDN and CDR2 is FVKESK. CDR3 region: CASSHSAPSPYEQYF. CDR3 sequence (DNA): TGTGCCAGCAGCCATTCGGCACCTAGTCCCTACGAGCAGTACTTC.

In its sample, this clonotype was seen a few times. The chain uses TRBV7-2 and TRBJ2-1; 10 bases are a match to TRBD2. The CDR3 has 15 amino acids. Germline V gene data show CDR1 as SGHTA and CDR2 as FQGNSA. V gave up 1 base and J gave up 5 bases; unmatched junction bases: 2. DNA of the CDR3: TGTGCCAGCAGCTTAGTTACTAGCGGGAACAATGAGCAGTTCTTC. The encoded protein is CASSLVTSGNNEQFF.

A few counts support this clonotype. This chain joins TRBV12-3 or TRBV12-4 and TRBJ2-7, with D tentatively TRBD1 or TRBD2 (5 bases each). The CDR3 length is 11 residues. V lost 3 bases to trimming and J lost 8 bases, with 8 bases between them. The CDR3: CASSLMGQQYF. The CDR3 region has the DNA TGTGCCAGCAGTTTGATGGGACAGCAGTACTTC.

V usage is TRBV9 and J usage is TRBJ2-5; the match to TRBD2 covers 9 bases. This CDR3 spans 15 amino acids. The J segment lost 4 bases and the V segment lost 5 bases, leaving 9 bases of the junction unmatched. Germline V gives CDR1 SGDLS, CDR2 YYNGEE. Here the CDR3 reads CASSVAGGETETQYF. As DNA, the CDR3 is TGTGCCAGCAGTGTCGCGGGGGGGGAGACAGAGACCCAGTACTTC.

CDR3 sequence reads: CASSEDYSSYNEQFF. The CDR3 DNA reads TGTGCCAGCAGTGAAGATTACAGCTCCTACAATGAGCAGTTCTTC. The chain joins TRBV6-1 to TRBJ2-1; D not certain. V was trimmed by 1 base and J by 0 bases, leaving 7 bases between them. CDR3 size: 15 residues. Germline CDR1 is MNHNS and CDR2 is SASEGT.

The chain couples TRBV6-6 to TRBJ1-3; 7 bases align to TRBD1. V was pared by 6 bases and J by 0 bases, with 5 bases of the junction left unmatched. This CDR3 spans 15 amino acids. From germline, CDR1 is MNHNY and CDR2 SVGAGI (reference sequence). CDR3 bases: TGTGCCAGCAGCACAGGGGCCGACTCTGGAAACACCATATATTTT. Translation: CASSTGADSGNTIYF.

This clonotype was picked up a small number of times. The rearrangement uses TRBV7-2 and TRBJ2-5; D is possibly TRBD1 (6 bases). With 4 bases removed from V and 0 bases from J, the gap between germline ends came to 12 bases. The length of the CDR3 is 15 residues. Looked up from germline, CDR1 is SGHTA and CDR2 is FQGNSA. CDR3 sequence reads: CASSYGTPYQETQYF. The CDR3 DNA sequence: TGTGCCAGCAGCTATGGGACACCTTACCAAGAGACCCAGTACTTC. Drawing the rest from reference TRBV7-2 and TRBJ2-5, the complete variable domain is GAGVSQSPSNKVTEKGKDVELRCDPISGHTALYWYRQSLGQGLEFLIYFQGNSAPDKSGLPSDRFSAERTGGSVSTLTIQRTQQEDSAVYLCASSYGTPYQETQYFGPGTRLLVL.

The chain employs TRBV29-1 and TRBJ2-5; D might be TRBD2 (6 bases). The J call may be in error: the DNA end matches TRBJ2-7 better. Germline CDR1 and CDR2: SQVTM and ANQGSEA. CDR3 length equals 13 residues. CDR3 region: CSVSDGGWYEQYF. DNA of the CDR3: TGCAGCGTCTCCGACGGGGGATGGTACGAGCAGTACTTC.

This clonotype was seen ten or more times. The CDR3 spells CARGGQGSEATNEKLFF. In DNA, the CDR3 is TGTGCCAGAGGCGGACAGGGGTCGGAAGCAACTAATGAAAAACTGTTTTTT. J is TRBJ1-4 and V is TRBV6-1; 9 positions agree with TRBD1. J gave up 0 bases and V 9 bases, and 11 bases lay outside the gene matches. This CDR3 comprises 17 residues. Germline CDR1 reads MNHNS; CDR2 reads SASEGT.

The gene calls are TRBV9 and TRBJ2-1; D is possibly TRBD2 (6 bases). Germline V gene lookup returns CDR1 SGDLS and CDR2 YYNGEE. The ends were cut back, 0 bases at V and 11 bases at J, with 9 bases in the middle. CDR3 length: 12 residues. CDR3 in DNA: TGTGCCAGCAGCGTAGTTGGAGGGCAGCAGTTCTTC. It encodes CASSVVGGQQFF.

There are a few counts of this clonotype. The chain joins TRBV29-1 to TRBJ2-1, with D tentatively TRBD2 (6 bases). Germline CDR1 reads SQVTM; CDR2 reads ANQGSEA. The CDR3 extends over 13 amino acids. Trimming removed 6 bases at V and 2 bases at J, with 11 bases between. CDR3 in amino acids: CSVSSVTYNEQFF. The CDR3 DNA is TGCAGCGTCTCTAGCGTGACCTACAATGAGCAGTTCTTC.

The gene calls are TRBV20-1 and TRBJ1-2; D unresolved. The germline V gene encodes CDR1 DFQATT and CDR2 SNEGSKA (reference sequence). V shed 1 base and J shed 3 bases, with 9 bases lying between them. The CDR3 runs to 13 residues. CDR3 sequence (DNA): TGCAGTGCTAGAGTTAACCGCTACTATGGCTACACCTTC. Residues: CSARVNRYYGYTF.

This clonotype appeared a few times. CDR3 amino acids: CASTSSFIDTQYF. The CDR3 nucleotides are TGTGCCAGCACCTCATCGTTCATTGATACGCAGTATTTT. This chain uses TRBV28 with TRBJ2-3; D is unclear. This CDR3 spans 13 amino acids. In germline, CDR1 is MDHEN, CDR2 SYDVKM. V lost 7 bases to trimming and J lost 6 bases, with 14 bases between them.

This clonotype has more than one count but fewer than ten. The chain combines TRBV29-1 with TRBJ1-2; 7 bases are shared with TRBD1. Germline V CDR1 and CDR2: SQVTM, ANQGSEA. J gave up 4 bases and V 5 bases, and 7 bases lay outside the gene matches. This CDR3 contains 13 residues. The CDR3 DNA reads TGCAGCGTTAGGGGGCAGGGCAGCTATGGCTACACCTTC. Translation: CSVRGQGSYGYTF.

This chain joins TRBV20-1 and TRBJ2-7; possible D gene TRBD2, 6 bases. CDR3 length equals 16 residues. Germline CDR1 is DFQATT and CDR2 is SNEGSKA (reference sequence). Trimming took 0 bases from V and 2 from J, leaving 17 bases between them. CDR3: CSARDQWGGVPYEQYF. The CDR3 region has the DNA TGCAGTGCTAGAGATCAATGGGGCGGGGTTCCCTACGAGCAGTACTTC.

J is TRBJ2-5 and V is TRBV13; 7 bases agree with TRBD1. V lost 5 bases, J lost 4 bases, and 4 bases stayed unmatched. The CDR3 is 13 amino acids. Germline lookup yields CDR1 PRHDT and CDR2 FYEKMQ (reference sequence). For the CDR3, the DNA is TGTGCCAGCAGCCAAGGGGGCGCAGAGACCCAGTACTTC. It translates to CASSQGGAETQYF.

This chain links TRBV6-6 with TRBJ2-3, with D perhaps matching TRBD1 or TRBD2 (5 bases each). The germline V gene encodes CDR1 MNHNY and CDR2 SVGAGI (reference sequence). V lost 6 bases, J lost 5 bases, and 9 bases lay in between. The CDR3 contains 12 residues. The CDR3 DNA follows: TGTGCCAGCAGGGACACTAGAGATACGCAGTATTTT. Its protein product is CASRDTRDTQYF.

This clonotype showed up many times. The rearrangement uses TRBV28 and TRBJ2-1, with 9 bases identical to TRBD1. Trimming at V came to 4 bases and at J to 0 bases, leaving 7 bases not matched to a gene. Germline lookup yields CDR1 MDHEN and CDR2 SYDVKM. This CDR3 has 17 amino acids. As DNA, the CDR3 is TGTGCCAGCAGTTCCTGGACAGGGGCAAGCTCCTACAATGAGCAGTTCTTC. Its translation is CASSSWTGASSYNEQFF.

The gene calls are TRBV7-6 and TRBJ2-1; D is unclear. V was shortened by 5 bases and J by 7 bases, with 15 bases between the two germline ends. The germline V gene has CDR1 SGHVS and CDR2 FNYEAQ. The length of the CDR3 is 14 residues. The CDR3 nucleotides read TGTGCCAGCAGCCCTACCTATGGTGGGAATGAGCAGTTCTTC. Translating it yields CASSPTYGGNEQFF.

The J gene is TRBJ2-1, the V gene TRBV9, with 7 bases matching TRBD2. CDR1 SGDLS and CDR2 YYNGEE come from the germline V gene. This CDR3 comprises 13 residues. V dropped 7 bases and J dropped 5; count of bases not matched to a gene: 6. The CDR3 coding sequence is TGTGCCAGCCGACATGGGGGGGACAATGAGCAGTTCTTC. Amino acids: CASRHGGDNEQFF.

The J gene is TRBJ2-3, the V gene TRBV7-3; the D is unclear. Trimming took 4 bases from V and 3 from J, leaving 8 bases between them. Germline V gives CDR1 SGHTA, CDR2 FQGTGA. The CDR3 covers 13 residues. The CDR3 bases are TGTGCCAGCAGCTCGGGTTGGACAGATACGCAGTATTTT. Translated: CASSSGWTDTQYF.

The chain is built from TRBV6-6 and TRBJ1-2; D is unclear. The germline V and J ends were trimmed by 3 bases and 3 bases, with 11 bases remaining between them. The V gene's germline CDR1 is MNHNY and CDR2 SVGAGI (reference sequence). The CDR3 is made up of 14 amino acids. DNA of the CDR3: TGTGCCAGCAGTTATCCTGAGAAGTACTATGGCTACACCTTC. It codes for CASSYPEKYYGYTF.